The 32 T cell receptor beta chains presented below share a single source sample, sequenced in a study of PD-1 blockade in classical Hodgkin lymphoma. The method was immunoSEQ multiplex PCR; TCRdb's version includes in-frame clones alone and lacks a portion of them. Counted here are 34,000 or so clones, more than 85% occurring once; the ten biggest clones make up roughly 0.29%. Documented time point: cycle 4 day 1 (C4D1), after 6 weeks of nivolumab. Each and every patient relapsed after autologous stem cell transplantation, and patients got differing brentuximab vedotin exposure. Magnetic negative selection was used to purify CD4+ T cells from thawed PBMCs. The sample here was CD4+ T cells from blood, taken before the fourth cycle of nivolumab. These receptors all stem from a human donor with classical Hodgkin lymphoma.

V is TRBV10-1 and J is TRBJ2-7; D unresolved. Per germline, CDR1 WNHNN and CDR2 SYGVQD (reference sequence). CDR3 size: 15 residues. V shed 3 bases and J shed 2 bases, with 14 bases lying between them. The DNA of the CDR3 is TGCGCCAGCAGTGAATTCCCACGGGTTGCCTACGAGCAGTACTTC. Translation gives CASSEFPRVAYEQYF.

The chain couples TRBV11-1 to TRBJ2-1; D is possibly TRBD2 (7 bases). Germline CDR1 reads SGHAT; CDR2 reads FQDESV (reference sequence). The CDR3 sequence is 13 residues long. V lost 3 bases and J lost 7, with 10 bases in between. CDR3 residues: CASSFEGGNEQFF. The CDR3 DNA reads TGTGCCAGCAGCTTTGAGGGGGGGAATGAGCAGTTCTTC.

This chain joins TRBV7-9 and TRBJ2-6; D may be TRBD1 (6 bases). The CDR3 sequence is 18 residues long. Germline CDR1 is SEHNR and CDR2 is FQNEAQ (reference sequence). V dropped 2 bases and J dropped 0 bases, with 14 bases sitting between them. The chain's CDR3 is CASSLRGWQSSGANVLTF. In nucleotides, the CDR3 is TGTGCCAGCAGCTTAAGGGGGTGGCAGAGCTCTGGGGCCAACGTCCTGACTTTC.

V is TRBV7-3 and J is TRBJ2-5; TRBD2 matches at 7 bases. The trim removed 4 bases at V and 5 bases at J, leaving 1 base unmatched. Germline loops: CDR1 SGHTA, CDR2 FQGTGA. This CDR3 comprises 12 residues. The CDR3, as DNA: TGTGCCAGCAGCTGGGGGGGTGAGACCCAGTACTTC. Its protein is CASSWGGETQYF.

This clone has a single count. The V call is TRBV30, the J call TRBJ2-7, with 9 bases identical to TRBD1. The V segment lost 1 base and the J segment 2 bases; nucleotides outside the gene matches: 6. The CDR3 totals 15 residues. The germline V gene has CDR1 GTSNPN and CDR2 SVGIG (reference sequence). CDR3 sequence reads: CAWSGQGGLPYEQYF. In DNA form, the CDR3 reads TGTGCCTGGAGTGGACAGGGGGGCTTGCCCTACGAGCAGTACTTC.

This chain connects TRBV7-9 to TRBJ2-5; D perhaps matches TRBD1 (5 bases). The V end was cut by 5 bases, the J end by 3 bases, with 16 bases between. CDR1 SEHNR and CDR2 FQNEAQ come from the germline V gene (reference sequence). The CDR3 covers 15 residues. The CDR3 is CASSTRQRGEETQYF. CDR3 sequence (DNA): TGTGCCAGCAGCACGCGACAGCGCGGTGAAGAGACCCAGTACTTC.

This chain joins TRBV7-2 and TRBJ2-3; D is uncertain. Germline CDR1 SGHTA, CDR2 FQGNSA. Trimming removed 3 bases at V and 4 bases at J, with 5 bases between. The CDR3 length is 12 residues. The CDR3 spells CASSFSSDTQYF. Written as DNA, the CDR3 is TGTGCCAGCAGCTTTAGCTCAGATACGCAGTATTTT. Full variable domain (missing parts from reference TRBV7-2 and TRBJ2-3): GAGVSQSPSNKVTEKGKDVELRCDPISGHTALYWYRQSLGQGLEFLIYFQGNSAPDKSGLPSDRFSAERTGGSVSTLTIQRTQQEDSAVYLCASSFSSDTQYFGPGTRLTVL.

The CDR3, as DNA: TGTGCCAGCTCGAATGCGGGAAACACCATATATTTT. It translates to CASSNAGNTIYF. J is TRBJ1-3 and V is TRBV2; D not certain. From germline, CDR1 is SNHLY and CDR2 FYNNEI. This CDR3 has 12 residues. Trimming removed 8 bases from V and 4 bases from J, with 9 bases in between.

The V call is TRBV19, the J call TRBJ2-5, with D perhaps matching TRBD2 (5 bases). The CDR3 is made up of 14 amino acids. The germline gives CDR1 LNHDA, CDR2 SQIVND (reference sequence). Trimming pared 1 base from V and 3 bases from J, leaving 9 bases between. Here the CDR3 reads CASSIGTGKETQYF. The CDR3 coding sequence is TGTGCCAGTAGTATAGGGACGGGAAAAGAGACCCAGTACTTC.

The genes are TRBV7-3 and TRBJ2-6; D gene unclear. The germline V and J ends were trimmed by 2 bases and 0 bases, with 11 bases remaining between them. The CDR3 is 17 residues long. The germline CDR1 and CDR2 sequences are SGHTA and FQGTGA. As DNA, the CDR3 is TGTGCCAGCAGCTTAGGCCACAGCTACTCTGGGGCCAACGTCCTGACTTTC. Residues: CASSLGHSYSGANVLTF.

In its sample, this clone was seen once. The V call is TRBV28, the J call TRBJ2-1; TRBD1 matches 7 bases. The CDR3 sequence is 15 residues long. J lost 4 bases, V lost 5 bases, and 8 bases had no gene match. Germline V gene sequence: CDR1 MDHEN, CDR2 SYDVKM. The CDR3 region is CASSLGAGGYNEQFF. As DNA, the CDR3 is TGTGCCAGCAGTCTCGGAGCAGGGGGATACAATGAGCAGTTCTTC.

The rearrangement joins TRBV9 to TRBJ2-4, with TRBD2 identical over 7 bases. This CDR3 has 17 amino acids. V shed 3 bases, J shed 1 base, and the junction held 10 bases outside the gene matches. Looked up from germline, CDR1 is SGDLS and CDR2 is YYNGEE. The CDR3 here is CASSGGLPIEAKNIQYF. The CDR3 DNA sequence: TGTGCCAGCAGCGGGGGACTACCCATAGAGGCCAAAAACATTCAGTACTTC.

The chain links TRBV19 to TRBJ2-1, with D possibly TRBD2 on 5 matching bases. The length of the CDR3 is 18 residues. CDR1 LNHDA and CDR2 SQIVND come from the germline V gene (reference sequence). V shed 0 bases and J shed 0 bases, with 15 bases lying between them. For the CDR3, the DNA is TGTGCCAGTAGTATAGAAGCCGGTAGGCTAGCCTCCTACAATGAGCAGTTCTTC. Translating gives CASSIEAGRLASYNEQFF.

V gene TRBV5-1 combines with J gene TRBJ1-6, with unresolved D. Germline V gene lookup returns CDR1 SGHRS and CDR2 YFSETQ. This CDR3 has 15 residues. The germline V and J ends were trimmed by 4 bases and 9 bases, with 17 bases remaining between them. The CDR3 loop reads CASSPVGVLGSPLHF. CDR3 nucleotide sequence: TGCGCCAGCAGCCCGGTCGGGGTTCTCGGTTCACCCCTCCACTTT.

V and J are TRBV7-9 and TRBJ2-7, with TRBD1 identical over 11 bases. The CDR3 is 14 amino acids. Per the germline V gene, CDR1 is SEHNR and CDR2 is FQNEAQ (reference sequence). V gave up 3 bases and J gave up 5 bases; unmatched junction bases: 3. CDR3 sequence (DNA): TGTGCCAGCAGCTTGGGACAGGGGGACCACGAGCAGTACTTC. Translated, it gives CASSLGQGDHEQYF.

Of note for this clone: One end of the junction varies from germline; a read error may be responsible. V gene TRBV30 combines with J gene TRBJ2-7; D gene unclear. The germline gives CDR1 GTSNPN, CDR2 SVGIG (reference sequence). The CDR3 spans 10 residues. The CDR3 loop reads CAWSRTVVHF. The DNA for the CDR3 is TGTGCCTGGAGTCGAACAGTGGTCCACTTC.

The chain recombines TRBV28 with TRBJ1-5; D is ambiguous. CDR1 is MDHEN, CDR2 SYDVKM, per germline. Trimming stripped 5 bases from V and 1 base from J, with 15 bases between. The CDR3 covers 16 residues. The DNA for the CDR3 is TGTGCCAGCAGTAGTCCCGGGGAGGGAAGCAATCAGCCCCAGCATTTT. Amino acid sequence: CASSSPGEGSNQPQHF.

This chain uses TRBV27 with TRBJ2-1; TRBD2 aligns across 14 bases. This CDR3 has 17 residues. The junction had 8 bases not matched to a gene; V was cut back by 6 bases and J by 4 bases. From germline, CDR1 is MNHEY and CDR2 SMNVEV (reference sequence). The CDR3 DNA is TGTGCCAGCAGCCTGCGACTAGCGGGGGGGTATTACAATGAGCAGTTCTTC. Protein sequence: CASSLRLAGGYYNEQFF.

This clone was seen only once. V and J are TRBV30 and TRBJ1-5, with 7 positions matching TRBD1. With V trimmed by 0 bases and J by 7 bases, 3 bases remained unmatched. The germline gives CDR1 GTSNPN, CDR2 SVGIG (reference sequence). This CDR3 spans 13 amino acids. CDR3 bases: TGTGCCTGGAGTGTAGGGGGCGAACAGCCCCAGCATTTT. It specifies CAWSVGGEQPQHF.

The chain uses TRBV6-6 and TRBJ1-4, with D uncertain. Germline CDR1 MNHNY, CDR2 SVGAGI (reference sequence). The CDR3 runs 15 residues. V lost 2 bases and J lost 6, with 13 bases in between. CDR3 sequence reads: CASSYEGSTYEKLFF. DNA for the CDR3: TGTGCCAGCAGTTACGAGGGTTCTACGTATGAAAAACTGTTTTTT.

The chain combines TRBV28 with TRBJ1-1, with 7 bases identical to TRBD1. This CDR3 spans 14 amino acids. With 2 bases clipped from V and 0 bases from J, the junction kept 0 bases outside the gene matches. The germline gives CDR1 MDHEN, CDR2 SYDVKM. The CDR3 protein is CASSLDRVNTEAFF. The CDR3 DNA reads TGTGCCAGCAGTTTAGACAGGGTGAACACTGAAGCTTTCTTT.

The V call is TRBV7-9, the J call TRBJ2-3; the D is unclear. Germline V CDR1 and CDR2: SEHNR, FQNEAQ (reference sequence). This CDR3 contains 14 residues. V was cut by 6 bases and J by 0 bases, with 10 bases left in between. CDR3 sequence (DNA): TGTGCCAGCAGGGGAAGGGTCAGCACAGATACGCAGTATTTT. Encoded protein: CASRGRVSTDTQYF.

The chain carries TRBV12-5 and TRBJ1-1; D unclear. CDR1 is LGHNT, CDR2 FRNRAP, per germline. The CDR3 consists of 13 residues. V lost 7 bases to trimming and J lost 0 bases, with 9 bases between them. The CDR3 DNA sequence: TGTGCTAGTGATCAGACCGTGAACACTGAAGCTTTCTTT. This encodes CASDQTVNTEAFF.

J is TRBJ2-1 and V is TRBV6-6; weak D call: TRBD2 (5 bases). From germline, CDR1 is MNHNY and CDR2 SVGAGI (reference sequence). With 2 bases removed from V and 6 bases from J, the gap between germline ends came to 11 bases. CDR3 length: 14 amino acids. Here the CDR3 reads CASSYGVTSNEQFF. The CDR3 DNA reads TGTGCCAGCAGTTACGGGGTAACTAGCAATGAGCAGTTCTTC.

This chain uses TRBV18 with TRBJ1-6; TRBD1 aligns across 7 bases. CDR3 size: 16 residues. Per germline, CDR1 KGHSH and CDR2 LQKENI. Trimming cost V 3 bases and J 7 bases; bases outside gene matches: 9. The CDR3 loop reads CASSPRPTGINSPLHF. DNA of the CDR3: TGTGCCAGCTCACCCCGACCGACAGGGATCAATTCACCCCTCCACTTT. The full variable domain, rest sourced from reference TRBV18 and TRBJ1-6, is NAGVMQNPRHLVRRRGQEARLRCSPMKGHSHVYWYRQLPEEGLKFMVYLQKENIIDESGMPKERFSAEFPKEGPSILRIQQVVRGDSAAYFCASSPRPTGINSPLHFGNGTRLTVT.

The gene calls are TRBV19 and TRBJ1-5; a weak D match, TRBD1 (6 bases). V shed 9 bases and J shed 0 bases, with 18 bases lying between them. The V gene's germline CDR1 is LNHDA and CDR2 SQIVND (reference sequence). CDR3 size: 16 residues. CDR3: CASTAWGLHSNQPQHF. For the CDR3, the DNA is TGTGCCAGCACGGCGTGGGGGCTGCATAGCAATCAGCCCCAGCATTTT.

The J gene is TRBJ2-1, the V gene TRBV11-2, with TRBD2 identical over 7 bases. V shed 1 base and J 7 bases; nucleotides not matched to a gene: 7. CDR3 length equals 15 residues. The V gene's germline CDR1 is SGHAT and CDR2 FQNNGV. The CDR3 region is CASSLGGGETNEQFF. Here the CDR3 DNA reads TGTGCCAGCAGCTTAGGTGGGGGGGAGACGAATGAGCAGTTCTTC.

V gene TRBV28 combines with J gene TRBJ1-2; 9 bases map to TRBD1. Germline loops: CDR1 MDHEN, CDR2 SYDVKM. V dropped 3 bases and J dropped 3; count of bases not matched to a gene: 8. This CDR3 has 16 residues. DNA for the CDR3: TGTGCCAGCAGTTTTCTCCCGGGACAGGGTGACTATGGCTACACCTTC. The encoded protein is CASSFLPGQGDYGYTF.

The CDR3 protein is CASSEYRGQGTEAFF. CDR3 nucleotide sequence: TGTGCCAGCAGTGAATATAGGGGGCAGGGCACTGAAGCTTTCTTT. This chain uses TRBV25-1 with TRBJ1-1, with 7 bases matching TRBD1. The CDR3 is 15 amino acids. V trimming: 0 bases; J trimming: 4 bases; junction bases outside the gene matches: 5. Looked up from germline, CDR1 is MGHDK and CDR2 is SYGVNS.

The rearrangement links TRBV5-6 to TRBJ2-7; 9 bases agree with TRBD2. The V gene's germline CDR1 is SGHDT and CDR2 YYEEEE. This CDR3 is 15 amino acids long. With V trimmed by 4 bases and J by 5 bases, 10 bases remained unmatched. DNA for the CDR3: TGTGCCAGCAGCCCGATAGCGGGGGCGAGGAACGAGCAGTACTTC. It codes for CASSPIAGARNEQYF. Full variable domain (rest looked up from reference TRBV5-6 and TRBJ2-7): DAGVTQSPTHLIKTRGQQVTLRCSPKSGHDTVSWYQQALGQGPQFIFQYYEEEERQRGNFPDRFSGHQFPNYSSELNVNALLLGDSALYLCASSPIAGARNEQYFGPGTRLTVT.

The chain uses TRBV19 and TRBJ1-1; D perhaps matches TRBD1 (5 bases). Germline V gives CDR1 LNHDA, CDR2 SQIVND (reference sequence). V was shortened by 1 base and J by 4 bases, with 10 bases between the two germline ends. The CDR3 is 14 amino acids. The CDR3 DNA is TGTGCCAGTAGTATAGCCCTTGGGGGCACTGAAGCTTTCTTT. This encodes CASSIALGGTEAFF.

The chain links TRBV9 to TRBJ1-1; no firm D call. V was shortened by 0 bases and J by 1 base, with 4 bases between the two germline ends. The CDR3 length is 13 residues. CDR1 and CDR2 from the germline V gene are SGDLS and YYNGEE. This CDR3 reads CASSVVKNTEAFF. DNA of the CDR3: TGTGCCAGCAGCGTAGTTAAGAACACTGAAGCTTTCTTT.